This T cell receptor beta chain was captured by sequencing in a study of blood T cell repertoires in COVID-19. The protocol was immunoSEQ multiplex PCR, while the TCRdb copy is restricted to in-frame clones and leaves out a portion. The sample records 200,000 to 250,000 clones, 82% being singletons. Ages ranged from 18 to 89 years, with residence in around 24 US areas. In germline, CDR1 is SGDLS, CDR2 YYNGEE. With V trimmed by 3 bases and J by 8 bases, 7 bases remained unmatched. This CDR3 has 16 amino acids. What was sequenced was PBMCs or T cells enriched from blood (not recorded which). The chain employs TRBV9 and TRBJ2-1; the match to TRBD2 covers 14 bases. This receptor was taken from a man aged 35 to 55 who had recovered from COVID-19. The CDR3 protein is CASSASGTSGRDEQFF. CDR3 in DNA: TGTGCCAGCAGCGCATCCGGGACTAGCGGGAGAGATGAGCAGTTCTTC.